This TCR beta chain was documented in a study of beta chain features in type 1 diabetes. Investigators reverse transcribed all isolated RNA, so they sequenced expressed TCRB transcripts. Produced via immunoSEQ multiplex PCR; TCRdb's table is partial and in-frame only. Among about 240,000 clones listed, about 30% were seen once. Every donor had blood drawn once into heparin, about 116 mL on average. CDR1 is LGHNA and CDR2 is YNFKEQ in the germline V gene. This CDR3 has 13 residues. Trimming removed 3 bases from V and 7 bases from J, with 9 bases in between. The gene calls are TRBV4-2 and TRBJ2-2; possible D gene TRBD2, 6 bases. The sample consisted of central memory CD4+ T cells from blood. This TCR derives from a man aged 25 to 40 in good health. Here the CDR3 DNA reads TGTGCCAGCAGCCAGGAGGGCGGCGGGGAGCTGTTTTTT. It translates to CASSQEGGGELFF.